The following is a TCR beta chain sequence with its context. An end of the junction does not agree with germline; a read error may underlie this. The data originate from a study of blood T cell repertoires in COVID-19. Study context: Italy, Spain and the United States were the sources of the convalescent and acute COVID-19 samples.

CDR3 length equals 12 residues. The germline V gene encodes CDR1 SQVTM and CDR2 ANQGSEA. Authors' data handling: Reference gene primers were amplified, and this amplification served to estimate nucleated cell counts. Assay used: immunoSEQ multiplex PCR; TCRdb lists only in-frame clones, some missing. V, J and clone size reflect that table, while D and trimming were determined from the DNA. Seen here are over 85,000 clones, around 86% observed once, and the top ten hold roughly 5%. The gene calls are TRBV29-1 and TRBJ2-7, with D possibly matching TRBD2 (6 bases). This sequence originates from an elderly woman with acute or convalescent COVID-19. Sequenced material: peripheral blood. This CDR3 reads CSVEGGLGGRHF. CDR3 coding DNA: TGCAGCGTTGAGGGGGGACTTGGAGGGCGGCACTTC.